Listed here is a single T cell receptor (beta chain). No cognate antigen has been identified for it. The input lacks base qualities; no much larger clone sits a single base away. High-throughput TCRbeta CDR3 sequencing of frozen genomic DNA was performed by immunoSEQ, with PCR amplification, mapping, bias correction and internal controls included. The original methods were these. Productive rearrangements were retained, and unique TCRbeta sequences were defined by the CDR3 nucleotide sequence together with the V and J gene. For a sequence to be called donor-reactive, it needed a frequency of at least 0.01% and at least 5-fold expansion in CFSE-low cells compared with unstimulated pre-transplant cells. Minimum frequency thresholds were set for each subject based on the unstimulated sample with the lowest template count, ensuring at least 90% detection power. Jensen-Shannon divergence between the top 1000 TCRbeta sequences post-transplant and pre-transplant was used to measure repertoire turnover. Changes in detection of donor-reactive sequences were assessed with two-sided Fisher's exact tests. TCRdb re-hosts the immuneACCESS table, in-frame sequences only. Its copies lack some clones; in the studies checked, an unresolved V gene accounts for under half of them, and the cause for the rest is not known. For V, J and clone size, that table is used; D and trimming come from the DNA. The sample includes about 33,000 clones, with around 95% observed a single time. The ten largest account for roughly 26% of the sample.

This sample was included in a study of T cell clones after liver transplantation (dated by TCRdb to about 2019). With respect to the entire study: The samples were obtained from ITN030ST, a randomized trial that attempted immunosuppression withdrawal within 2 years after liver transplantation. Donor-reactive T cell clones were identified by TCRbeta sequencing following a pre-transplant mixed lymphocyte reaction and were subsequently tracked in post-transplant blood. As an antigen-independent comparator for donor-reactive sequences, third party-reactive TCRbeta sequences were also identified from pre-transplant MLRs. Of the eight recipients, a few were HCV-positive, while the remaining recipients had been transplanted for non-autoimmune, non-viral indications. Subjects received no induction therapy and standard immunosuppression until randomization at 12-24 months post-transplant. Tolerance was defined as complete immunosuppression withdrawal for at least one year with no rise in liver enzymes beyond twice the upper limit of normal. Blood samples were collected pre-transplant, pre-randomization before withdrawal, and post-randomization after either complete withdrawal or failed withdrawal. A cohort of 8 liver transplant recipients was studied, of whom 3 were classified as tolerant and 5 as non-tolerant. On the study overall, not on this receptor specifically: Donor-reactive sequences declined more than third party-reactive ones, suggesting partial antigen-specific deletion unrelated to withdrawal success. After accounting for repertoire turnover, donor-reactive detection was significantly reduced in 7 of 8 subjects for CD4 and 8 of 8 for CD8. Because of small, heterogeneous patient numbers and non-standardized post-transplant time points, the conclusions were only preliminary. In two subjects, low numbers of available donor cells limited the measurable donor-reactive repertoire. Since no allograft tissue specimens were available, donor-reactive T cells may have migrated into the graft instead of being deleted. A significant post-transplant decrease in circulating donor-reactive CD4 TCRbeta sequences was observed in most of the 8 subjects, irrespective of tolerance or HCV status.

Unstimulated PBMCs, after thawing, were stained for CD3, CD4 and CD8 and then FACS-sorted into CD3+CD4+ and CD3+CD8+ populations. All 8 studied subjects were randomized to immunosuppression withdrawal. The Qiagen DNeasy Blood and Tissue Kit was used for genomic DNA isolation. This receptor was taken from a human patient who received a liver transplant. After a transplant, the donor of the graft may account for some T cells. The sequencing used CD8+ T cells from blood, collected 12 months after liver transplant.

The DNA is as follows: TGTGCCAGCAGTTTTAGAGGGGGGAGGTCAGATACGCAGTATTTT. Its protein reads: CASSFRGGRSDTQYF. The rearranged chain carries TRBV27 and TRBJ2-3; the D gene is possibly TRBD1 or TRBD2, each agreeing over 6 bases. The germline V gene encodes CDR1 MNHEY and CDR2 SMNVEV (reference sequence). From cysteine to phenylalanine, the CDR3 is 15 amino acids long. This entry keeps only the CDR3 DNA: 45 bases, framed from base 1. The V end loses 3 bases and the J end loses 4 bases, and a stretch of 14 bases separates them.